What follows are 10 T cell receptor beta chains derived from one specimen sequenced in a study of PD-1 blockade in classical Hodgkin lymphoma. Stated time point: cycle 4 day 1 (C4D1), after less than seven weeks of nivolumab. After autologous stem cell transplantation all patients relapsed, and prior brentuximab vedotin exposure differed between cohorts. After PBMCs were thawed, their CD8+ T cells were isolated by magnetic negative selection. TCRdb's table, derived via immunoSEQ multiplex PCR, lists solely in-frame clones and lacks some. The sample has approximately 19,000 clones, about 87% seen once; the top ten hold roughly 5%. Sequencing used CD8+ T cells from blood, obtained before the fourth cycle of nivolumab. These receptors originate from a human donor with classical Hodgkin lymphoma.

The chain is built from TRBV5-1 and TRBJ1-1; D remains unclear. In germline, CDR1 is SGHRS, CDR2 YFSETQ. CDR3 size: 15 residues. Deletions cut 0 bases from V and 3 bases from J, with 12 bases between. The CDR3 is CASSLVSAVDTEAFF. The DNA for the CDR3 is TGCGCCAGCAGCTTGGTGTCCGCCGTTGACACTGAAGCTTTCTTT.

The chain joins TRBV28 to TRBJ1-3; the D gene is possibly TRBD1 (6 bases). The CDR3 length is 14 residues. V was shortened by 7 bases and J by 2 bases, with 12 bases between the two germline ends. Germline CDR1 and CDR2: MDHEN and SYDVKM. DNA for the CDR3: TGTGCCAGCATTGAACAGGGCACTGGAAACACCATATATTTT. Translated, it gives CASIEQGTGNTIYF.

The rearrangement links TRBV7-9 to TRBJ2-2; D is uncertain. Germline lookup yields CDR1 SEHNR and CDR2 FQNEAQ (reference sequence). This CDR3 has 17 amino acids. Trimming took off 5 bases at V and 0 bases at J, with 16 bases between the two ends. The CDR3 region has the DNA TGTGCCAGCAGCCCTGAGAGGACCGAGGCGAACACCGGGGAGCTGTTTTTT. Protein product: CASSPERTEANTGELFF.

The chain uses TRBV18 and TRBJ1-3; D may be TRBD1 (5 bases). CDR3 length: 17 residues. Germline V CDR1 and CDR2: KGHSH, LQKENI. Trimming pared 6 bases from V and 0 bases from J, leaving 18 bases between. The CDR3 region is CASSPYPGPRSGNTIYF. CDR3 in DNA: TGTGCCAGCTCCCCGTATCCGGGGCCACGCTCTGGAAACACCATATATTTT.

For the CDR3, the DNA is TGTGCCAGCAGTTACGGTGGCTACACTGAAGCTTTCTTT. Its protein is CASSYGGYTEAFF. The rearrangement links TRBV6-6 to TRBJ1-1; D is unresolved. Germline CDR1 MNHNY, CDR2 SVGAGI (reference sequence). The CDR3 has 13 residues. V lost 2 bases and J 3 bases, leaving 7 bases between the germline ends.

CDR3 sequence reads: CASSLDVWVAGGSETQYF. In DNA, the CDR3 is TGTGCCAGCAGCTTAGACGTCTGGGTAGCGGGAGGGTCGGAGACCCAGTACTTC. The rearrangement joins TRBV11-2 to TRBJ2-5; TRBD2 agrees at 11 bases. The junction had 11 bases not matched to a gene; V was cut back by 0 bases and J by 5 bases. The CDR3 extends over 18 amino acids. Looked up from germline, CDR1 is SGHAT and CDR2 is FQNNGV.

The chain has TRBV7-6 and TRBJ2-7; 9 bases fit TRBD1. Germline CDR1 is SGHVS and CDR2 is FNYEAQ. The CDR3 covers 13 residues. V was pared by 5 bases and J by 3 bases, with 2 bases of the junction left unmatched. Here the CDR3 reads CASSRDRVYEQYF. As DNA, the CDR3 is TGTGCCAGCAGCCGGGACAGGGTCTACGAGCAGTACTTC.

This rearrangement joins TRBV27 to TRBJ1-2, with D possibly matching TRBD1 (5 bases). The CDR3 consists of 13 residues. Trimming left V 6 bases short and J 9 bases short, with 17 bases between. Germline V gene data show CDR1 as MNHEY and CDR2 as SMNVEV (reference sequence). Here the CDR3 DNA reads TGTGCCAGCAGCGGGGACGGGGGATGGAGCTACACCTTC. As protein: CASSGDGGWSYTF.

On this clone itself: An end of the junction does not agree with germline; a read error may underlie this. This chain links TRBV10-3 with TRBJ1-3; D remains unclear. The CDR3 is 15 residues long. The germline CDR1 and CDR2 sequences are ENHRY and SYGVKD. The CDR3 loop reads CASSYLGNAGNTIYF. The CDR3 DNA reads TGTGCCAGCAGTTACTTGGGTAATGCTGGAAACACCATATATTTT.

This clone was seen only once. This CDR3 reads CASSYAGAYNEQFF. CDR3 bases: TGTGCCAGCAGTTACGCGGGAGCGTACAATGAGCAGTTCTTC. The chain links TRBV6-5 to TRBJ2-1; 7 nucleotides match TRBD2. After removal of 2 bases from V and 4 bases from J, the junction contained 2 bases not matched to a gene. This CDR3 region has 14 residues. Germline values: CDR1 MNHEY, CDR2 SVGAGI.